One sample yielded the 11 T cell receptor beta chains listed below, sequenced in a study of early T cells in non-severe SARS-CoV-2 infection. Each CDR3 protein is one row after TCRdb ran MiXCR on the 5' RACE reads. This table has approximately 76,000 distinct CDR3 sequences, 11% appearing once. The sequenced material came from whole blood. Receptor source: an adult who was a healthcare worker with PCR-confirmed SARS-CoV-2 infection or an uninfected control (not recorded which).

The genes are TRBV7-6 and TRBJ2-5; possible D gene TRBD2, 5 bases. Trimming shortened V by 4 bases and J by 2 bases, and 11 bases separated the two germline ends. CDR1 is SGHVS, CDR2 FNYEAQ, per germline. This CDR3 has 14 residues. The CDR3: CASSSLLEQETQYF. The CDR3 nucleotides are TGTGCCAGCAGCTCGCTACTAGAGCAAGAGACCCAGTACTTC.

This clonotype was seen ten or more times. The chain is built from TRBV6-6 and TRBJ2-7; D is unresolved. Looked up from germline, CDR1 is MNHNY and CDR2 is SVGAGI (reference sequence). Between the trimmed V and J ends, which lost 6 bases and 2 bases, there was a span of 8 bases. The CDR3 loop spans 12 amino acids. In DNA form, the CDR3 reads TGTGCCAGCAGCCCGGCGGCCTACGAGCAGTACTTC. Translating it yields CASSPAAYEQYF.

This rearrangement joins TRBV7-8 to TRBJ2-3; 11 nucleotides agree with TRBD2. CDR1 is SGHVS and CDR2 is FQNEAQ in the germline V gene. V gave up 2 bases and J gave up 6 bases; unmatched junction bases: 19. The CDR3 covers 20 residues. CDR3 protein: CASSLLSRALAGGLMDTQYF. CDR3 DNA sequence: TGTGCCAGCAGCTTATTGTCGCGAGCCTTAGCGGGGGGGCTTATGGATACGCAGTATTTT.

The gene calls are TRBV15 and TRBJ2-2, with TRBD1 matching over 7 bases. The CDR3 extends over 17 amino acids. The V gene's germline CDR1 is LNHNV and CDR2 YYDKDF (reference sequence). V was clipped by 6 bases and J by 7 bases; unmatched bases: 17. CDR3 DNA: TGTGCCACCAGTCCCGCTCTAGACAGGGCCGGGAACGGGGAGCTGTTTTTT. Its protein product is CATSPALDRAGNGELFF.

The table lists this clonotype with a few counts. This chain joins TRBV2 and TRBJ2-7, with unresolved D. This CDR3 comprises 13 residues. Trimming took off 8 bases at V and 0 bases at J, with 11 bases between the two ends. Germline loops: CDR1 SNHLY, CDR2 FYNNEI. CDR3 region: CASLRRSSYEQYF. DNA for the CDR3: TGTGCCAGCCTGAGAAGAAGCTCCTACGAGCAGTACTTC.

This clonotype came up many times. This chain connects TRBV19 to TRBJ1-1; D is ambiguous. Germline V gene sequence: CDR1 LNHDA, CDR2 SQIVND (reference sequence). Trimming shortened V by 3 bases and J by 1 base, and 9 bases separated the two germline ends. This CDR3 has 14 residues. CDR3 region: CASSILHRNTEAFF. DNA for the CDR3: TGTGCCAGTAGTATCCTCCATCGGAACACTGAAGCTTTCTTT.

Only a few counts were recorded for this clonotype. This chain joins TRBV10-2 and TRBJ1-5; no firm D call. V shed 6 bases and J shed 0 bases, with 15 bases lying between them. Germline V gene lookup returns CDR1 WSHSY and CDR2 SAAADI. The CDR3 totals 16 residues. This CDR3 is CASREGMKASNQPQHF. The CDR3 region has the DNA TGCGCCAGCAGGGAGGGTATGAAGGCTAGCAATCAGCCCCAGCATTTT.

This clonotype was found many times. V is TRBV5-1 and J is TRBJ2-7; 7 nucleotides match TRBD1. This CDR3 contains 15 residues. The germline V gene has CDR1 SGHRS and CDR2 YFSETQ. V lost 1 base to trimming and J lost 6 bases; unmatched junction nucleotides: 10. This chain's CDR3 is CASSLRPQSGGEQYF. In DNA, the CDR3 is TGCGCCAGCAGCTTGAGACCCCAATCAGGGGGCGAGCAGTACTTC.

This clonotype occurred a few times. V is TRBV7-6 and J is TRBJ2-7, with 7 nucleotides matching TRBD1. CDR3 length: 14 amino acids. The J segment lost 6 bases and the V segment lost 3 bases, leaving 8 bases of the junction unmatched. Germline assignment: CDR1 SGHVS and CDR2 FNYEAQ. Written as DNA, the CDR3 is TGTGCCAGCAGCTTGGCAGGGGGAATGGGCGAGCAGTACTTC. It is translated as CASSLAGGMGEQYF.

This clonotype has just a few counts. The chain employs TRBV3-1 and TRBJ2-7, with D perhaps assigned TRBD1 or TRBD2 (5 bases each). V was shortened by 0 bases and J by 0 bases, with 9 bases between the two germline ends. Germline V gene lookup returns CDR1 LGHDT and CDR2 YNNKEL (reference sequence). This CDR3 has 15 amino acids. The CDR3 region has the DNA TGTGCCAGCAGCCAAGAAAAGGGACCCTCCTACGAGCAGTACTTC. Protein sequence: CASSQEKGPSYEQYF.

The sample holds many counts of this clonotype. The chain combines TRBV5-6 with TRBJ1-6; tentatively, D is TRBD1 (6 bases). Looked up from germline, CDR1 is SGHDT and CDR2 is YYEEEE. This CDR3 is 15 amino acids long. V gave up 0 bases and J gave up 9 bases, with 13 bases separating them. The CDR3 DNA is TGTGCCAGCAGCTTGGTCGGACAGAAGGTTTCACCCCTCCACTTT. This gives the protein CASSLVGQKVSPLHF.